This T cell receptor (beta chain) originates from a study of OX40 agonist ivuxolimab in advanced cancers. In germline, CDR1 is MNHEY, CDR2 SVGAGI. This CDR3 contains 15 residues. Trimming removed 6 bases from V and 3 bases from J, with 15 bases in between. The data were produced by immunoSEQ multiplex PCR, yet TCRdb's version contains in-frame clones alone and is incomplete. The data show 25,000 to 40,000 clones, 84% seen once. Sequencing was performed on CD4+ or CD8+ T cells sorted from blood, taken in a trial of the OX40 agonist ivuxolimab. The chain combines TRBV6-5 with TRBJ1-5, with a tentative D call TRBD1 (5 bases). This clonotype originated in an adult with an advanced solid tumor such as melanoma, head and neck, liver or kidney cancer. CDR3 protein: CASSPSDSDNQPQHF. In DNA form, the CDR3 reads TGTGCCAGCAGCCCTAGCGACAGCGACAATCAGCCCCAGCATTTT.